The 11 T cell receptor beta chains below all came from one sample that was sequenced in a study of blood T cell repertoires in COVID-19. TCRdb keeps only in-frame clones here, not all; method: immunoSEQ multiplex PCR. Found here are 450,000 to 500,000 clones, 75% to 90% of them singletons; the top ten hold around 8%. Sequencing was done on a sample of PBMCs or T cells enriched from blood (not recorded which). These receptors were taken from a woman aged 55-70 years who had recovered from COVID-19.

This rearrangement joins TRBV29-1 to TRBJ1-2; a weak D match, TRBD1 (6 bases). The CDR3 spans 12 residues. V was shortened by 4 bases and J by 4 bases, with 10 bases between the two germline ends. Germline values: CDR1 SQVTM, CDR2 ANQGSEA. The CDR3 region is CSVGQVSYGYTF. CDR3 DNA sequence: TGCAGCGTTGGACAGGTCTCCTATGGCTACACCTTC.

The genes are TRBV6-5 and TRBJ2-7; TRBD1 aligns across 8 bases. Germline trimming cut 7 bases from V and 2 bases from J; bases unmatched to any gene: 10. The CDR3 loop spans 15 amino acids. The germline V gene has CDR1 MNHEY and CDR2 SVGAGI. The chain's CDR3 is CASKGDRPFAYEQYV. The CDR3 DNA reads as TGTGCCAGCAAGGGGGACAGGCCCTTCGCCTACGAGCAGTACGTC.

V is TRBV6-5 and J is TRBJ1-3; D gene ambiguous. CDR1 and CDR2 from the germline V gene are MNHEY and SVGAGI. The ends were cut back, 2 bases at V and 0 bases at J, with 11 bases in the middle. CDR3 size: 16 residues. CDR3 loop: CASSYRQARSGNTIYF. DNA of the CDR3: TGTGCCAGCAGTTACAGGCAGGCACGCTCTGGAAACACCATATATTTT.

The chain combines TRBV6-1 with TRBJ1-5, with D unresolved. The CDR3 is made up of 13 amino acids. Germline-derived CDR1 and CDR2 are MNHNS and SASEGT. Between the trimmed V and J ends, which lost 3 bases and 4 bases, there was a span of 7 bases. This CDR3 is CASSDWQNQPQHF. DNA of the CDR3: TGTGCCAGCAGTGATTGGCAGAATCAGCCCCAGCATTTT.

This clone occurred once. The sample contains more than one DNA sequence encoding this CDR3. The chain uses TRBV19 and TRBJ2-7; 7 bases agree with TRBD1. This CDR3 has 13 residues. Trimming removed 6 bases from V and 0 bases from J; junction bases left unmatched: 2. CDR1 and CDR2 from the germline V gene are LNHDA and SQIVND (reference sequence). CDR3: CASSGTASYEQYF. The CDR3 nucleotides are TGTGCCAGTAGCGGGACAGCCTCCTACGAGCAGTACTTC.

The chain has TRBV5-1 and TRBJ1-5; D not certain. The CDR3 runs 17 residues. Per germline, CDR1 SGHRS and CDR2 YFSETQ. V was cut by 4 bases and J by 0 bases, with 17 bases left in between. CDR3 sequence (DNA): TGCGCCAGCAGCCCGTCCTACGACATTTATAGCAATCAGCCCCAGCATTTT. This translates into CASSPSYDIYSNQPQHF.

The chain has TRBV4-2 and TRBJ1-1; D gene ambiguous. Germline loops: CDR1 LGHNA, CDR2 YNFKEQ. The CDR3 sequence is 14 residues long. V lost 0 bases and J lost 5, with 10 bases in between. In DNA form, the CDR3 reads TGTGCCAGCAGCCAAGATTGGGGAGGGACTGAAGCTTTCTTT. Amino acid sequence: CASSQDWGGTEAFF.

The chain carries TRBV9 and TRBJ2-1, with D perhaps TRBD2 (6 bases). V lost 0 bases and J lost 3, with 10 bases in between. CDR1 and CDR2 (germline): SGDLS, YYNGEE. The CDR3 has 15 residues. The CDR3 DNA is TGTGCCAGCAGCGTAGGGGGGACTGTCTACAATGAGCAGTTCTTC. As protein: CASSVGGTVYNEQFF. Filled out from reference TRBV9 and TRBJ2-1, the complete variable domain reads DSGVTQTPKHLITATGQRVTLRCSPRSGDLSVYWYQQSLDQGLQFLIQYYNGEERAKGNILERFSAQQFPDLHSELNLSSLELGDSALYFCASSVGGTVYNEQFFGPGTRLTVL.

The genes are TRBV28 and TRBJ2-2; tentatively, D is TRBD1 (5 bases). Germline loops: CDR1 MDHEN, CDR2 SYDVKM. This CDR3 is built from 16 residues. V lost 5 bases to trimming and J lost 0 bases, with 13 bases between them. The CDR3 sequence: CASSHGQTPNTGELFF. The DNA of the CDR3 is TGTGCCAGCAGTCATGGACAAACTCCGAACACCGGGGAGCTGTTTTTT.

The chain has TRBV29-1 and TRBJ1-4; possible D gene TRBD1, 5 bases. The CDR3 loop spans 13 amino acids. V lost 2 bases to trimming and J lost 8 bases, with 12 bases between them. In germline, CDR1 is SQVTM, CDR2 ANQGSEA. The CDR3 sequence is CSVETTAGEKLFF. CDR3 nucleotide sequence: TGCAGCGTTGAAACGACAGCGGGGGAAAAACTGTTTTTT.

V and J are TRBV5-5 and TRBJ1-6; D is perhaps TRBD1 (6 bases). Per the germline V gene, CDR1 is SGHKS and CDR2 is YYEKEE (reference sequence). The length of the CDR3 is 17 residues. The V end was cut by 3 bases, the J end by 1 base, with 14 bases between. The CDR3 spells CASSSAGDGSYNSPLHF. The CDR3 DNA reads TGTGCCAGCAGCTCGGCAGGGGACGGTTCCTATAATTCACCCCTCCACTTT.